This is a list of T cell receptor beta chains from one sample in a study of beta chain features in type 1 diabetes. Produced via immunoSEQ multiplex PCR; TCRdb's table is partial and in-frame only. The sample has fewer than 550,000 clones; roughly an eighth are singletons. The sequenced sample consisted of naive CD4+ T cells from blood. The receptors shown here come from a woman aged 18-30 years in good health. Both conserved end residues are part of each CDR3. The order of the fields is V gene, D gene, clone size, CDR3 length, J gene, CDR3 protein, CDR3 DNA. A D gene is named only where the DNA matches it firmly. Expanded clones get a size class; other rows say once, few or many, or leave the size out.

v_call: TRBV28
d_call: TRBD1
clone_size: -
cdr3_length: 12
j_call: TRBJ1-2
cdr3_aa: CASGQGGYGYTF
cdr3_nt: TGTGCCAGCGGACAGGGGGGATATGGCTACACCTTC

v_call: TRBV9
d_call: -
clone_size: once
cdr3_length: 14
j_call: TRBJ2-1
cdr3_aa: CASSGAGAYNEQFF
cdr3_nt: TGTGCCAGCAGCGGTGCGGGCGCGTACAATGAGCAGTTCTTC

v_call: TRBV28
d_call: -
clone_size: -
cdr3_length: 14
j_call: TRBJ1-4
cdr3_aa: CASSLEATNEKLFF
cdr3_nt: TGTGCCAGCAGTCTAGAAGCAACTAATGAAAAACTGTTTTTT

v_call: TRBV9
d_call: TRBD1
clone_size: -
cdr3_length: 15
j_call: TRBJ2-3
cdr3_aa: CASSTRTGWTDTQYF
cdr3_nt: TGTGCCAGCAGCACTAGGACAGGTTGGACAGATACGCAGTATTTT

v_call: TRBV7-9
d_call: TRBD2
clone_size: few
cdr3_length: 17
j_call: TRBJ2-3
cdr3_aa: CAASRDRSGRIADTQYF
cdr3_nt: TGTGCCGCGAGCCGGGATAGGAGCGGGAGGATCGCAGATACGCAGTATTTT

v_call: TRBV6-6
d_call: -
clone_size: few
cdr3_length: 12
j_call: TRBJ1-1
cdr3_aa: CASRSMNTEAFF
cdr3_nt: TGTGCCAGCAGGTCCATGAACACTGAAGCTTTCTTT

v_call: TRBV5-1
d_call: -
clone_size: -
cdr3_length: 16
j_call: TRBJ2-5
cdr3_aa: CASSSKTGLLGETQYF
cdr3_nt: TGCGCCAGCAGCTCGAAAACAGGGTTGTTGGGAGAGACCCAGTACTTC

v_call: TRBV5-1
d_call: TRBD2
clone_size: -
cdr3_length: 16
j_call: TRBJ2-7
cdr3_aa: CASSSHAAGGPYEQYF
cdr3_nt: TGCGCCAGCAGCTCCCATGCCGCGGGAGGGCCCTACGAGCAGTACTTC

v_call: TRBV2
d_call: -
clone_size: -
cdr3_length: 12
j_call: TRBJ1-2
cdr3_aa: CASSETDYGYTF
cdr3_nt: TGTGCCAGCAGTGAAACAGACTATGGCTACACCTTC

v_call: TRBV7-8
d_call: -
clone_size: few
cdr3_length: 14
j_call: TRBJ1-1
cdr3_aa: CASSLARAGTEAFF
cdr3_nt: TGTGCCAGCAGCTTAGCCAGGGCCGGTACTGAAGCTTTCTTT

v_call: TRBV2
d_call: TRBD1
clone_size: few
cdr3_length: 16
j_call: TRBJ2-4
cdr3_aa: CASSGQGFLAKNIQYF
cdr3_nt: TGTGCCAGCAGTGGACAGGGCTTCCTAGCCAAAAACATTCAGTACTTC

v_call: TRBV19
d_call: TRBD2
clone_size: few
cdr3_length: 14
j_call: TRBJ2-1
cdr3_aa: CASSTSGRVGEQFF
cdr3_nt: TGTGCCAGTAGTACTAGCGGGAGGGTTGGTGAGCAGTTCTTC

v_call: TRBV5-1
d_call: -
clone_size: few
cdr3_length: 16
j_call: TRBJ2-2
cdr3_aa: CASSFGRTRVTGELFF
cdr3_nt: TGCGCCAGCAGCTTCGGACGGACCCGGGTCACCGGGGAGCTGTTTTTT

v_call: TRBV4-3
d_call: -
clone_size: -
cdr3_length: 15
j_call: TRBJ1-4
cdr3_aa: CASSRASTFGEKLFF
cdr3_nt: TGCGCCAGCAGTCGTGCTTCGACCTTCGGTGAAAAACTGTTTTTT

v_call: TRBV6-1
d_call: TRBD2
clone_size: -
cdr3_length: 18
j_call: TRBJ2-5
cdr3_aa: CASSVKGLAGAAGGTQYF
cdr3_nt: TGTGCCAGCAGTGTAAAGGGACTAGCGGGAGCGGCTGGAGGGACCCAGTACTTC

v_call: TRBV10-3
d_call: TRBD1
clone_size: few
cdr3_length: 15
j_call: TRBJ2-1
cdr3_aa: CAISHTGGLRNEQFF
cdr3_nt: TGTGCCATCAGCCATACAGGGGGCCTCAGGAATGAGCAGTTCTTC

v_call: TRBV18
d_call: -
clone_size: few
cdr3_length: 16
j_call: TRBJ2-1
cdr3_aa: CASSPPRVRAYNEQFF
cdr3_nt: TGTGCCAGCTCACCACCGAGGGTGAGGGCCTACAATGAGCAGTTCTTC

v_call: TRBV10-3
d_call: -
clone_size: few
cdr3_length: 13
j_call: TRBJ2-5
cdr3_aa: CAIRGQGSETQYF
cdr3_nt: TGTGCCATCAGGGGTCAGGGAAGCGAGACCCAGTACTTC

v_call: TRBV30
d_call: -
clone_size: -
cdr3_length: 14
j_call: TRBJ1-5
cdr3_aa: CAWSVLGVGQPQHF
cdr3_nt: TGTGCCTGGAGTGTACTGGGGGTAGGGCAGCCCCAGCATTTT

v_call: TRBV2
d_call: TRBD2
clone_size: few
cdr3_length: 14
j_call: TRBJ2-3
cdr3_aa: CAGEREINTDTQYF
cdr3_nt: TGTGCCGGAGAGCGGGAGATTAACACAGATACGCAGTATTTT

v_call: TRBV7-2
d_call: -
clone_size: -
cdr3_length: 13
j_call: TRBJ1-6
cdr3_aa: CASGGQANSPLHF
cdr3_nt: TGTGCCAGCGGAGGACAAGCTAATTCACCCCTCCACTTT

v_call: TRBV9
d_call: -
clone_size: -
cdr3_length: 16
j_call: TRBJ2-1
cdr3_aa: CASSVDGRLVGNEQFF
cdr3_nt: TGTGCCAGCAGCGTAGATGGGAGACTAGTCGGCAATGAGCAGTTCTTC

v_call: TRBV7-2
d_call: -
clone_size: -
cdr3_length: 15
j_call: TRBJ2-2
cdr3_aa: CASSFKRGITGELFF
cdr3_nt: TGTGCCAGCAGCTTTAAACGAGGGATCACCGGGGAGCTGTTTTTT

v_call: TRBV12-5
d_call: -
clone_size: -
cdr3_length: 15
j_call: TRBJ2-1
cdr3_aa: CASGLVRSSYNEQFF
cdr3_nt: TGTGCTAGTGGTTTGGTAAGAAGCTCCTACAATGAGCAGTTCTTC

v_call: TRBV29-1
d_call: -
clone_size: few
cdr3_length: 10
j_call: TRBJ2-5
cdr3_aa: CSVRGETQYF
cdr3_nt: TGCAGCGTCCGGGGAGAGACCCAGTACTTC

v_call: TRBV28
d_call: -
clone_size: few
cdr3_length: 15
j_call: TRBJ2-3
cdr3_aa: CASSPAGGRTDTQYF
cdr3_nt: TGTGCCAGCAGCCCGGCCGGGGGGCGGACAGATACGCAGTATTTT

v_call: TRBV7-2
d_call: -
clone_size: -
cdr3_length: 15
j_call: TRBJ2-1
cdr3_aa: CASSLVAPLGGGQFF
cdr3_nt: TGTGCCAGCAGCTTAGTAGCCCCTCTTGGAGGGGGGCAGTTCTTC

v_call: TRBV4-2
d_call: TRBD2
clone_size: few
cdr3_length: 14
j_call: TRBJ2-5
cdr3_aa: CASSRLAGQQTQYF
cdr3_nt: TGTGCCAGCAGCCGACTAGCGGGGCAACAGACCCAGTACTTC

v_call: TRBV5-6
d_call: TRBD1
clone_size: few
cdr3_length: 14
j_call: TRBJ1-6
cdr3_aa: CASSPRDRNSPLHF
cdr3_nt: TGTGCCAGCAGCCCCCGGGACAGGAATTCACCCCTCCACTTT

v_call: TRBV29-1
d_call: TRBD2
clone_size: few
cdr3_length: 15
j_call: TRBJ2-3
cdr3_aa: CSVAGTSVSTDTQYF
cdr3_nt: TGCAGCGTTGCGGGGACTAGCGTTAGCACAGATACGCAGTATTTT

v_call: TRBV25-1
d_call: -
clone_size: few
cdr3_length: 18
j_call: TRBJ1-6
cdr3_aa: CASSPPPGRGARHSPLHF
cdr3_nt: TGTGCCAGCAGTCCCCCTCCCGGTAGGGGCGCGAGACATTCACCCCTCCACTTT

v_call: TRBV27
d_call: TRBD1
clone_size: -
cdr3_length: 15
j_call: TRBJ2-7
cdr3_aa: CASSFEDRDSYEQYF
cdr3_nt: TGTGCCAGCAGTTTTGAAGACAGGGACTCCTACGAGCAGTACTTC

v_call: TRBV7-9
d_call: -
clone_size: few
cdr3_length: 14
j_call: TRBJ2-3
cdr3_aa: CASSHRTVTDTQYF
cdr3_nt: TGTGCCAGCAGCCACCGGACCGTCACAGATACGCAGTATTTT

v_call: TRBV30
d_call: -
clone_size: -
cdr3_length: 18
j_call: TRBJ2-3
cdr3_aa: CAWGLDPFRDGSTDTQYF
cdr3_nt: TGTGCCTGGGGACTCGACCCCTTCAGGGACGGAAGCACAGATACGCAGTATTTT

v_call: TRBV9
d_call: -
clone_size: few
cdr3_length: 14
j_call: TRBJ2-3
cdr3_aa: CASSVAQSTDTQYF
cdr3_nt: TGTGCCAGCAGCGTAGCACAAAGCACAGATACGCAGTATTTT

v_call: TRBV11-2
d_call: -
clone_size: -
cdr3_length: 19
j_call: TRBJ2-6
cdr3_aa: CASSHFRPRGSSGANVLTF
cdr3_nt: TGTGCCAGCAGTCATTTCCGGCCGCGGGGAAGCTCTGGGGCCAACGTCCTGACTTTC

v_call: TRBV9
d_call: -
clone_size: -
cdr3_length: 13
j_call: TRBJ2-1
cdr3_aa: CASSVQVYNEQFF
cdr3_nt: TGTGCCAGCAGCGTACAAGTCTACAATGAGCAGTTCTTC

v_call: TRBV7-2
d_call: -
clone_size: -
cdr3_length: 13
j_call: TRBJ2-1
cdr3_aa: CASSPGQYNEQFF
cdr3_nt: TGTGCCAGCAGCCCAGGACAATACAATGAGCAGTTCTTC

v_call: TRBV7-9
d_call: TRBD1
clone_size: -
cdr3_length: 14
j_call: TRBJ2-5
cdr3_aa: CASSLPGQDGEQYF
cdr3_nt: TGTGCCAGCAGCTTACCCGGACAGGACGGGGAGCAGTACTTC

v_call: TRBV28
d_call: -
clone_size: -
cdr3_length: 12
j_call: TRBJ2-3
cdr3_aa: CASTRSPDTQYF
cdr3_nt: TGTGCCAGCACCAGAAGCCCGGATACGCAGTATTTT

v_call: TRBV7-9
d_call: -
clone_size: -
cdr3_length: 14
j_call: TRBJ1-2
cdr3_aa: CASSLWTDGRGYTF
cdr3_nt: TGTGCCAGCAGCTTATGGACCGATGGGCGGGGCTACACCTTC

v_call: TRBV27
d_call: -
clone_size: few
cdr3_length: 14
j_call: TRBJ1-6
cdr3_aa: CASKAAGASPPLHF
cdr3_nt: TGTGCCAGCAAAGCCGCGGGGGCGAGTCCACCCCTCCACTTT

v_call: TRBV11-2
d_call: TRBD1
clone_size: -
cdr3_length: 14
j_call: TRBJ2-5
cdr3_aa: CASSFDRGQETQYF
cdr3_nt: TGTGCCAGCAGCTTCGACAGGGGGCAGGAGACCCAGTACTTC

v_call: TRBV5-1
d_call: -
clone_size: -
cdr3_length: 14
j_call: TRBJ2-5
cdr3_aa: CASSWDQPGETQYF
cdr3_nt: TGCGCCAGCAGCTGGGACCAACCCGGAGAGACCCAGTACTTC

v_call: TRBV7-8
d_call: -
clone_size: -
cdr3_length: 16
j_call: TRBJ2-5
cdr3_aa: CASSLRSLGFEETQYF
cdr3_nt: TGTGCCAGCAGCTTAAGGTCTCTAGGGTTTGAGGAGACCCAGTACTTC

v_call: TRBV7-2
d_call: -
clone_size: few
cdr3_length: 15
j_call: TRBJ2-2
cdr3_aa: CASSLGQGVTGELFF
cdr3_nt: TGTGCCAGCAGCTTAGGTCAGGGAGTGACCGGGGAGCTGTTTTTT

v_call: TRBV7-2
d_call: -
clone_size: few
cdr3_length: 14
j_call: TRBJ1-5
cdr3_aa: CASSLKAGGQPQHF
cdr3_nt: TGTGCCAGCAGCTTAAAGGCGGGAGGACAGCCCCAGCATTTT

v_call: TRBV7-9
d_call: -
clone_size: few
cdr3_length: 12
j_call: TRBJ1-1
cdr3_aa: CASSPTGTEAFF
cdr3_nt: TGTGCCAGCAGCCCCACGGGGACTGAAGCTTTCTTT

v_call: TRBV18
d_call: -
clone_size: few
cdr3_length: 15
j_call: TRBJ2-6
cdr3_aa: CASSPIDSGANVLTF
cdr3_nt: TGTGCCAGCTCACCAATAGACTCTGGGGCCAACGTCCTGACTTTC

v_call: TRBV13
d_call: -
clone_size: many
cdr3_length: 13
j_call: TRBJ1-6
cdr3_aa: CASRDGFNSPLHF
cdr3_nt: TGTGCCAGCAGGGACGGATTTAATTCACCCCTCCACTTT